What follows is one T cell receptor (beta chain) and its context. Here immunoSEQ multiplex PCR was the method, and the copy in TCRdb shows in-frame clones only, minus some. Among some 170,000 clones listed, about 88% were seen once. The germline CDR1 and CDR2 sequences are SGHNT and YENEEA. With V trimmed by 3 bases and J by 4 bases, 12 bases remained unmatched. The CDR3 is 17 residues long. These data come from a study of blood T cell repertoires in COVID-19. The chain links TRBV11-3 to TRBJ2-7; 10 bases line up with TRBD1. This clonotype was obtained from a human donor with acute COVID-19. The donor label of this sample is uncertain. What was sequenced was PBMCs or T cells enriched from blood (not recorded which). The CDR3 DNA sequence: TGTGCCAGCAGCTTGCCCGGGACAGGGGAGGGGTATTACGAGCAGTACTTC. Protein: CASSLPGTGEGYYEQYF.